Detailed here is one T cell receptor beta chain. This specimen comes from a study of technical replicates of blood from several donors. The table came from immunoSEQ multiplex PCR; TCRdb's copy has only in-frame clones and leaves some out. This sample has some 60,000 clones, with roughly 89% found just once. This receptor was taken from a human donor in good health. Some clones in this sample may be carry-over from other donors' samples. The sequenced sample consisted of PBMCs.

CDR3 in DNA: TGCGCCAGCAGCCGACGGGACTGGAACACTGAAGCTTTCTTT. Protein sequence: CASSRRDWNTEAFF. The chain carries TRBV4-1 and TRBJ1-1, with D perhaps matching TRBD1 (5 bases). Germline CDR1 MGHRA, CDR2 YSYEKL. The V and J ends lost 4 bases and 1 base respectively, with 10 bases between them. The CDR3 has 14 residues.